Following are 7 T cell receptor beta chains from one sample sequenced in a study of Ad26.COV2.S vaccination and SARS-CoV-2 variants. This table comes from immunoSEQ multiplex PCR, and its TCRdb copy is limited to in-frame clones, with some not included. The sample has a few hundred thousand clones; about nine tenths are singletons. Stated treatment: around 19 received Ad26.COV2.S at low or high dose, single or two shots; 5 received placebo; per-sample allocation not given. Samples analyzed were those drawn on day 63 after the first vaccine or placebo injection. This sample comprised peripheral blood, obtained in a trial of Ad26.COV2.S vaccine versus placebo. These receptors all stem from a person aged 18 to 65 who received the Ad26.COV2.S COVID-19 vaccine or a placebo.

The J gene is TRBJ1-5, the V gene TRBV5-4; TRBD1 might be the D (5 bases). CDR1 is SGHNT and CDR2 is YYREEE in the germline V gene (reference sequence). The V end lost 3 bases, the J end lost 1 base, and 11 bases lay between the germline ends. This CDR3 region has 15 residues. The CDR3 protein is CASSWRPGSNQPQHF. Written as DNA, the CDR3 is TGTGCCAGCAGCTGGCGGCCAGGGAGCAATCAGCCCCAGCATTTT.

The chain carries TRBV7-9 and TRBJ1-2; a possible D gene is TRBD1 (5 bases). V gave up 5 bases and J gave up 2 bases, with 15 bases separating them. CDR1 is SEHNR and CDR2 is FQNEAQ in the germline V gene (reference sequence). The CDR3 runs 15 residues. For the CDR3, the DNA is TGTGCCAGCAGCCGCAGCGGGGGATCAAACTATGGCTACACCTTC. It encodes CASSRSGGSNYGYTF.

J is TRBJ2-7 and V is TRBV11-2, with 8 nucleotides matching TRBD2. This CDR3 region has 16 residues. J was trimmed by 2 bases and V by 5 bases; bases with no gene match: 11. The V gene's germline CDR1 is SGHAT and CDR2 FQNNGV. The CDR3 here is CASSPPGLGGTYEQYF. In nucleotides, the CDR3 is TGTGCCAGCAGCCCTCCGGGACTAGGGGGGACCTACGAGCAGTACTTC.

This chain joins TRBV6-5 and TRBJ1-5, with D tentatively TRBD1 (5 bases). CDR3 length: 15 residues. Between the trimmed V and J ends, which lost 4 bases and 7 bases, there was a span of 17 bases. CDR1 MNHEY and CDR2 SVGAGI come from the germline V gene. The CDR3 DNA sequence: TGTGCCAGCAGTTCCGAAGTTTCGAGGGGACAGCCCCAGCATTTT. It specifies CASSSEVSRGQPQHF.

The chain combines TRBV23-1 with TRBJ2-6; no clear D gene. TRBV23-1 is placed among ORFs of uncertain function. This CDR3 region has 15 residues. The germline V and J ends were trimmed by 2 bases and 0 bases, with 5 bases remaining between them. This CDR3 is CASSQQNSGANVLTF. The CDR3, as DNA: TGCGCCAGCAGTCAACAAAACTCTGGGGCCAACGTCCTGACTTTC.

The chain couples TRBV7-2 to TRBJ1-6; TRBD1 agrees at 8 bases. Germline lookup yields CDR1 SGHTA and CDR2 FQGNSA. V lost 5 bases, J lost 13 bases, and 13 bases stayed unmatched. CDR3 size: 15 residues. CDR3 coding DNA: TGTGCCAGCAGCCCCGGACAGGGTTCCGTCTACCCCCTCCACTTT. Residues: CASSPGQGSVYPLHF.

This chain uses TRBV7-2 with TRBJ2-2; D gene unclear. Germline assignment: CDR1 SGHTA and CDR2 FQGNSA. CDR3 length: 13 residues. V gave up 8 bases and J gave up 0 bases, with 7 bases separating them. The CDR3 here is CASEETNTGELFF. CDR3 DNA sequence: TGTGCCAGCGAGGAGACGAACACCGGGGAGCTGTTTTTT. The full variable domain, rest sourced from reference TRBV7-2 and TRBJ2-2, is GAGVSQSPSNKVTEKGKDVELRCDPISGHTALYWYRQSLGQGLEFLIYFQGNSAPDKSGLPSDRFSAERTGGSVSTLTIQRTQQEDSAVYLCASEETNTGELFFGEGSRLTVL.